These T cell receptor beta chains were read from a single sample in a study of shared clonotypes between healthy human individuals. Here immunoSEQ multiplex PCR was the method, and the copy in TCRdb shows in-frame clones only, minus some. This table has some 1,900,000 clones, approximately 95% appearing once. Material: naive CD8+ T cells sorted from blood. Source of these receptors: a young man in good health. Each CDR3 is given with its conserved first and last residue.

v_call cdr3_aa
TRBV7-2 CASSFRTDYSPLHF
TRBV13 CASSPGTITDTQYF
TRBV27 CASSWAGSTDTQYF
TRBV5-6 CASSLALRLGEQFF
TRBV14 CASSSSDSYEQYF
TRBV5-6 CASMPGESRNEQFF
TRBV29-1 CSVADVQETQYF
TRBV7-9 CASTHPPTGEETQYF
TRBV4-2 CASSQAGSLAQYF
TRBV27 CASSLVRGTYEQYF
TRBV27 CASRSLGGGHQPQHF
TRBV29-1 CSVEDSDSPSTDTQYF
TRBV27 CASSFGLAGGRETQYF
TRBV19 CASGFSGGSWEKLFF
TRBV7-9 CASSSPPPGSPLHF
TRBV23-1 CASRRNIQYF
TRBV7-2 CASSINLDSAYEQYF
TRBV11-1 CASSSRTSGYNEQFF
TRBV18 CASSPPGGFSYEQYF
TRBV10-3 CAISGGGGYEQYF
TRBV6-5 CASSYSNGLTDTQYF
TRBV15 CATSRDGRGWDYEQYF
TRBV30 CAWSARELDTQYF
TRBV7-9 CASMGFAGEPADTQYF
TRBV7-9 CASSLREGADTGELFF
TRBV9 CASSVGDSPTYEQYF
TRBV5-6 CASSGDIDTGELFF
TRBV28 CASSGTYRAHEQYF